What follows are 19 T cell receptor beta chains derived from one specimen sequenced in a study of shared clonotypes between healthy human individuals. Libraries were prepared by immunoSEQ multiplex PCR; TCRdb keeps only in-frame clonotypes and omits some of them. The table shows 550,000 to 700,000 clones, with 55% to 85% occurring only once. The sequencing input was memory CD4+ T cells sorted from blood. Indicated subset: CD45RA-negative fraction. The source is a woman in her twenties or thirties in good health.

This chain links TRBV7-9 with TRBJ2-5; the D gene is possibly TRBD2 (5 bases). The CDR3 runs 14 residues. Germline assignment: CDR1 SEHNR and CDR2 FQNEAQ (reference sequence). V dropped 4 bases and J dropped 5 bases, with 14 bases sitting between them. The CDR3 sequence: CASSSPRGSETQYF. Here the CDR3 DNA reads TGTGCCAGCAGCTCCCCGCGAGGGTCGGAGACCCAGTACTTC.

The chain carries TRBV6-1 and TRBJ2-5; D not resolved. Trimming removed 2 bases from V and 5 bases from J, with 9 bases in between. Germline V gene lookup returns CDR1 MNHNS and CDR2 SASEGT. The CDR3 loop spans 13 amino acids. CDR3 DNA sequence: TGTGCCAGCAGTGAATTCGTTTGGGAGACCCAGTACTTC. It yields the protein CASSEFVWETQYF.

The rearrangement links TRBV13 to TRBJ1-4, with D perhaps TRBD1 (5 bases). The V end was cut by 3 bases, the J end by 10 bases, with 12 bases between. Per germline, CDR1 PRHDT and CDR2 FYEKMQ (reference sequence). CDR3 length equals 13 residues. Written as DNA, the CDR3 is TGTGCCAGCAGCTTGGGACGGCCCGCAAAACTGTTTTTT. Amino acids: CASSLGRPAKLFF.

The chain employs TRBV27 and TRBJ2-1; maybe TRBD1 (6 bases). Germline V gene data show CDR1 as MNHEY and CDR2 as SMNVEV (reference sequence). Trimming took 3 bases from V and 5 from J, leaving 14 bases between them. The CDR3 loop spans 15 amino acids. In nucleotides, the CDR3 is TGTGCCAGCAGTTTGGGGGCCCCTATAGACAATGAGCAGTTCTTC. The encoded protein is CASSLGAPIDNEQFF.

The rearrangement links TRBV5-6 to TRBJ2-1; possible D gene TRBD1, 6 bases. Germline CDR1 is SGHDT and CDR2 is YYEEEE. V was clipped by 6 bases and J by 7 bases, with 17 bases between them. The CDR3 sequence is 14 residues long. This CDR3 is CASNVQGGTNEQFF. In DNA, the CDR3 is TGTGCCAGCAACGTTCAAGGGGGAACGAATGAGCAGTTCTTC. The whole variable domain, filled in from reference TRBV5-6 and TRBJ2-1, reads DAGVTQSPTHLIKTRGQQVTLRCSPKSGHDTVSWYQQALGQGPQFIFQYYEEEERQRGNFPDRFSGHQFPNYSSELNVNALLLGDSALYLCASNVQGGTNEQFFGPGTRLTVL.

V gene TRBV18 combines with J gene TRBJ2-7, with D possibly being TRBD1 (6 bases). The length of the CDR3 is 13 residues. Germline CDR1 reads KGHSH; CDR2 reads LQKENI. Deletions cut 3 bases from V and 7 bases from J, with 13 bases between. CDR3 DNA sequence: TGTGCCAGCTCACCCAACAGGGATGGGGAGCAGTACTTC. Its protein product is CASSPNRDGEQYF.

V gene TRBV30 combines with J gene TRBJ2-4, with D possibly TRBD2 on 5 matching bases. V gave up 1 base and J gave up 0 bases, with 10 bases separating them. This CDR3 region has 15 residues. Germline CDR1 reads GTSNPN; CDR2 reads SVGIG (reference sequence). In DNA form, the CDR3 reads TGTGCCTGGAGTGCTCTCGGGATAGCCAAAAACATTCAGTACTTC. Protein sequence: CAWSALGIAKNIQYF.

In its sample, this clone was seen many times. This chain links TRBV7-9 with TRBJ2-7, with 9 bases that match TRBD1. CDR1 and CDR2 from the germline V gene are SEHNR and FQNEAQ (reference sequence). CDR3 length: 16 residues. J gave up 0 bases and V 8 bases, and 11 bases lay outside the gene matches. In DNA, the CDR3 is TGTGCCAGCGGGGAAGGGACAGGGAGAGGCTCCTACGAGCAGTACTTC. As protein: CASGEGTGRGSYEQYF.

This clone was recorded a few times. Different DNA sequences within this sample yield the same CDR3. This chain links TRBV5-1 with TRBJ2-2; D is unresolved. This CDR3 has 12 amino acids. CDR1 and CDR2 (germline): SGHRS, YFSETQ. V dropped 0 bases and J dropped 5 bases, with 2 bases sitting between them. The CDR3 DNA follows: TGCGCCAGCAGCTTGGCTACCGGGGAGCTGTTTTTT. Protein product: CASSLATGELFF.

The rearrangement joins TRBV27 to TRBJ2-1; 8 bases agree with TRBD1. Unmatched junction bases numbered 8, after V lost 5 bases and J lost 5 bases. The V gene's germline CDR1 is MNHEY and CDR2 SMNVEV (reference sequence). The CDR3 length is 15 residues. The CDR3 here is CASSPRTGSHNEQFF. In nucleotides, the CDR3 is TGTGCCAGCAGTCCCAGGACAGGGTCCCACAATGAGCAGTTCTTC.

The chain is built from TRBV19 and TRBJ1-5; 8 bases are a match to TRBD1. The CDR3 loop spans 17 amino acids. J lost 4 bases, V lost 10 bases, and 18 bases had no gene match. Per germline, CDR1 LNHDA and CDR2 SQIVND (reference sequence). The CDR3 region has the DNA TGTGCCACCACAGGGGGAAGAGCCGATTCAATAAATCAGCCCCAGCATTTT. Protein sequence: CATTGGRADSINQPQHF.

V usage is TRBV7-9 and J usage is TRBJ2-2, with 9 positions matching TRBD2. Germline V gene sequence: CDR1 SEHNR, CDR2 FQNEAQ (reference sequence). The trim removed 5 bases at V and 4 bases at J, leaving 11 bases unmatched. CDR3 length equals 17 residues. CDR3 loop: CASSAQPTSGPTGELFF. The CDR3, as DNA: TGTGCCAGCAGCGCACAGCCGACTAGCGGACCCACCGGGGAGCTGTTTTTT.

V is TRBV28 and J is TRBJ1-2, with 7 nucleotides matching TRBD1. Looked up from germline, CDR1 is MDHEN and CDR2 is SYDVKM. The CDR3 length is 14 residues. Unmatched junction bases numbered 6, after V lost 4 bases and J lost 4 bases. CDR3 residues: CASSSLGTVYGYTF. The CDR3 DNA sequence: TGTGCCAGCAGTTCGCTTGGGACAGTCTATGGCTACACCTTC.

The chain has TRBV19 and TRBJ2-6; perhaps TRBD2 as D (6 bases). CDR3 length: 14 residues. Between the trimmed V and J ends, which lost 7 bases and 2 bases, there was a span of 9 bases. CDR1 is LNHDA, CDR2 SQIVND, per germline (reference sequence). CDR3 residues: CASMGRPGANVLTF. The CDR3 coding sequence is TGTGCCAGTATGGGGAGGCCTGGGGCCAACGTCCTGACTTTC.

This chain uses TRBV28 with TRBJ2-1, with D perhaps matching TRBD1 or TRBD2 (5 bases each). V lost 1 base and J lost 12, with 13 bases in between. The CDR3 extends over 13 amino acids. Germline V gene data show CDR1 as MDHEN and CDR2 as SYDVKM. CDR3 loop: CASSLSGTVGQFF. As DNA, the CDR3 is TGTGCCAGCAGTTTATCAGGGACCGTGGGGCAGTTCTTC.

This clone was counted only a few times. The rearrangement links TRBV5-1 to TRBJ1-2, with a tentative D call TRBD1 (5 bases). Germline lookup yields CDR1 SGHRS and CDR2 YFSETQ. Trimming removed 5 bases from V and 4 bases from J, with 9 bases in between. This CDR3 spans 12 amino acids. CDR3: CASSYDSYGYTF. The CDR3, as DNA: TGCGCCAGCAGTTACGACAGCTATGGCTACACCTTC.

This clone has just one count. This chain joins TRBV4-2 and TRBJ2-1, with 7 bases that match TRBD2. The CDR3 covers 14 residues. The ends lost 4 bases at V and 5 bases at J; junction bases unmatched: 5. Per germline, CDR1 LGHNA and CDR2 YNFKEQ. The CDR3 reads CASSRGGGNNEQFF. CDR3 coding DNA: TGTGCCAGCAGCCGTGGGGGGGGAAACAATGAGCAGTTCTTC.

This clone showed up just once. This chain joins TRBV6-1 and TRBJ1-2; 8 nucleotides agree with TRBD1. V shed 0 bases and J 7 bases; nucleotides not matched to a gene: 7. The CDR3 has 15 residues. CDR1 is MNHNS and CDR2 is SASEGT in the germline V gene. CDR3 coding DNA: TGTGCCAGCAGTGAAGCTTCCAGGGGGCATGGTGGCTACACCTTC. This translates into CASSEASRGHGGYTF.

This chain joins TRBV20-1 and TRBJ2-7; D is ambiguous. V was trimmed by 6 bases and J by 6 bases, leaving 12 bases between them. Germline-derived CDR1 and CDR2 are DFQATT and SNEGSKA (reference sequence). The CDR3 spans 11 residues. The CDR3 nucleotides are TGCAGTGCCGGCTGGGTGGCCGAGCAGTACTTC. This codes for CSAGWVAEQYF.